This T cell receptor beta chain was captured by sequencing in a study of early T cells in non-severe SARS-CoV-2 infection. Study in general: Sequencing targeted bulk RNA from unsorted whole blood, leaving chains unpaired. Whole-study findings and limits: Comparison of clonotypes with VDJdb favored anti-spike CD8 responses while missing private and CD4 specificities.

With regard to this clonotype: Its antigen is undetermined.

TCRdb called the 5' RACE reads again in MiXCR, with one record for every CDR3 protein. Of under 85,000 distinct CDR3 sequences in the sample, about 12% were seen once. Germline loops: CDR1 SGDLS, CDR2 YYNGEE. CDR3 length: 15 residues. Trimming cost V 8 bases and J 3 bases; bases outside gene matches: 9. The chain is built from TRBV9 and TRBJ2-2; the match to TRBD1 covers 8 bases. The receptor was derived from an adult who was a healthcare worker with PCR-confirmed SARS-CoV-2 infection or an uninfected control (not recorded which). The donor label of this sample is uncertain. The sequencing used whole blood, collected at baseline. CDR3 residues: CASGFGQGYTGELFF. The CDR3 bases are TGTGCCAGTGGCTTTGGACAGGGATACACCGGGGAGCTGTTTTTT.